This note documents a single TCR beta chain sequence. Antigen: not known. This sample was taken from a study of beta chain features in type 1 diabetes. Findings of the study overall: Type 1 diabetes patients had moderately but significantly shorter TCRB CDR3s in all four CD4+ subsets. The naive, central memory and Treg TCRB repertoires showed an apparent similarity that was greater among patients than among healthy donors. No resolution was reached here on whether HLA type influences TCRB rearrangement. Junctions at VDJ sites from type 1 diabetes patients had fewer insertions and more deletions.

Investigators reverse transcribed all isolated RNA, so they sequenced expressed TCRB transcripts. TCRdb's table, derived via immunoSEQ multiplex PCR, lists solely in-frame clones and lacks some. The table shows roughly 150,000 clones, with approximately 10% occurring only once. The TCR originated in a man between 25 and 39 years old with type 1 diabetes. The sample taken for sequencing was central memory CD4+ T cells from blood.

CDR3 amino acids: CASSFTGGAGYTF. CDR3 DNA: TGTGCCAGCAGTTTCACAGGGGGCGCGGGCTACACCTTC. The chain combines TRBV7-2 with TRBJ1-2, with 9 bases lining up with TRBD1. Germline trimming cut 6 bases from V and 8 bases from J; bases unmatched to any gene: 7. This CDR3 is 13 amino acids long. The germline CDR1 and CDR2 sequences are SGHTA and FQGNSA.